This passage covers 27 T cell receptor beta chains from one sample sequenced in a study of blood T cell repertoires in COVID-19. Sequenced by immunoSEQ multiplex PCR; TCRdb stores in-frame clones only, minus some. This sample has approximately 200,000 clones; around 75% occur once, and the top ten carry around 5.4%. Sequencing input: peripheral blood. These receptors came from a human donor in a cohort sampled during active COVID-19.

The genes are TRBV6-5 and TRBJ1-5; D is possibly TRBD1 (5 bases). CDR3 length: 14 residues. Germline lookup yields CDR1 MNHEY and CDR2 SVGAGI. V lost 2 bases and J 2 bases, leaving 7 bases between the germline ends. CDR3 nucleotide sequence: TGTGCCAGCAGTTACGGGGGGGGCAATCAGCCCCAGCATTTT. The encoded protein is CASSYGGGNQPQHF.

This chain links TRBV13 with TRBJ2-7; perhaps TRBD2 as D (5 bases). Germline lookup yields CDR1 PRHDT and CDR2 FYEKMQ (reference sequence). The V gene lost 5 bases and the J gene lost 7 bases, with 12 bases spanning the gap. The CDR3 has 12 amino acids. The CDR3 coding sequence is TGTGCCAGCAGCGGGAGACTGGGGGAGCAGTACTTC. This sequence encodes CASSGRLGEQYF.

CDR3 residues: CASSTRQGTGELFF. Here the CDR3 DNA reads TGTGCCAGTAGTACACGACAGGGAACCGGGGAGCTGTTTTTT. This chain uses TRBV19 with TRBJ2-2; 7 nucleotides match TRBD1. V lost 4 bases and J lost 5; bases outside the gene matches: 4. CDR1 LNHDA and CDR2 SQIVND come from the germline V gene (reference sequence). This CDR3 is built from 14 residues.

The V gene is TRBV6-2 or TRBV6-3, the J gene TRBJ1-5; D may be TRBD1 (5 bases). V shed 0 bases and J shed 2 bases, with 17 bases lying between them. CDR1 is MNHEY, CDR2 SVGEGT, per germline. CDR3 length: 18 amino acids. The CDR3, as DNA: TGTGCCAGCAGTTACTCGTTGCTGCAGGGTAAGGGCAATCAGCCCCAGCATTTT. Translation: CASSYSLLQGKGNQPQHF.

V gene TRBV6-2 or TRBV6-3 combines with J gene TRBJ1-6; unclear D gene. Germline V gene sequence: CDR1 MNHEY, CDR2 SVGEGT. V was trimmed by 2 bases and J by 0 bases, leaving 11 bases between them. This CDR3 spans 17 amino acids. This CDR3 is CASSYRISSSYNSPLHF. The CDR3 DNA is TGTGCCAGCAGTTACCGGATTTCTAGCTCCTATAATTCACCCCTCCACTTT.

The V and J genes are TRBV27 and TRBJ2-1, with D uncertain. The germline CDR1 and CDR2 sequences are MNHEY and SMNVEV (reference sequence). The CDR3 spans 12 residues. Trimming took off 8 bases at V and 2 bases at J, with 7 bases between the two ends. The CDR3 loop is CASLPAYNEQFF. The CDR3 DNA reads TGTGCCAGCCTCCCGGCCTACAATGAGCAGTTCTTC.

This chain uses TRBV18 with TRBJ2-7; TRBD2 matches 9 bases. Looked up from germline, CDR1 is KGHSH and CDR2 is LQKENI. The CDR3 has 15 residues. V lost 0 bases and J lost 7; bases outside the gene matches: 7. The DNA for the CDR3 is TGTGCCAGCTCACCACCGGGGCTAGCGGGATTTGAGCAGTACTTC. Translation gives CASSPPGLAGFEQYF.

This chain links TRBV18 with TRBJ1-2; the D is unclear. CDR1 is KGHSH, CDR2 LQKENI, per germline. This CDR3 spans 14 amino acids. With 2 bases removed from V and 0 bases from J, the gap between germline ends came to 7 bases. Here the CDR3 reads CASSPGVANYGYTF. Written as DNA, the CDR3 is TGTGCCAGCTCACCAGGAGTGGCTAACTATGGCTACACCTTC.

The J gene is TRBJ1-1, the V gene TRBV29-1; TRBD1 aligns across 7 bases. Germline-derived CDR1 and CDR2 are SQVTM and ANQGSEA. The CDR3 is 11 residues long. With V trimmed by 0 bases and J by 12 bases, 4 bases remained unmatched. In DNA form, the CDR3 reads TGCAGCGTTGAAGAGACAGGGCGGTCTTTCTTT. Its protein product is CSVEETGRSFF.

The chain couples TRBV6-2 or TRBV6-3 to TRBJ1-6; 7 positions agree with TRBD1. Trimming took 6 bases from V and 10 from J; bases not matched to a gene: 9. Germline lookup yields CDR1 MNHEY and CDR2 SVGEGT. CDR3 length: 14 residues. DNA of the CDR3: TGTGCCAGCAGCTTAACAGGGGAGAGCTCACCCCTCCACTTT. As protein: CASSLTGESSPLHF.

This chain uses TRBV4-1 with TRBJ2-7; 8 bases are a match to TRBD1. CDR1 and CDR2 from the germline V gene are MGHRA and YSYEKL. V lost 0 bases and J lost 3; bases outside the gene matches: 10. CDR3 length equals 17 residues. The CDR3 protein is CASSQDKETGAFYEQYF. Here the CDR3 DNA reads TGCGCCAGCAGCCAAGATAAGGAGACAGGGGCCTTCTACGAGCAGTACTTC.

This chain links TRBV2 with TRBJ2-2; maybe TRBD1 (5 bases). Trimming took 1 base from V and 6 from J, leaving 12 bases between them. Germline lookup yields CDR1 SNHLY and CDR2 FYNNEI. The CDR3 contains 15 residues. The CDR3 bases are TGTGCCAGCAGTGAAGAGGTGGGGCTGGCCGGGGAGCTGTTTTTT. It is translated as CASSEEVGLAGELFF.

The rearrangement uses TRBV21-1 and TRBJ1-1; the table gives TRBD1 as D, unverified against the DNA. TRBV21-1 is a pseudogene segment. The length of the CDR3 is 13 residues. CDR3 region: CASNRSRNTEAFF. For the CDR3, the DNA is TGTGCCAGCAACAGAAGTAGGAACACTGAAGCTTTCTTT.

V gene TRBV6-5 combines with J gene TRBJ2-1, with 7 bases matching TRBD1. The CDR3 spans 14 residues. V was pared by 3 bases and J by 8 bases, with 7 bases of the junction left unmatched. Germline CDR1 reads MNHEY; CDR2 reads SVGAGI. CDR3 residues: CASSYRQGGDEQFF. CDR3 coding DNA: TGTGCCAGCAGTTATAGACAGGGTGGTGATGAGCAGTTCTTC.

The V call is TRBV5-4, the J call TRBJ2-4; 14 bases agree with TRBD2. CDR1 and CDR2 (germline): SGHNT, YYREEE (reference sequence). Trimming took 5 bases from V and 7 from J; bases not matched to a gene: 8. The CDR3 has 16 residues. CDR3 loop: CASSTGLAGVQNIQYF. Written as DNA, the CDR3 is TGTGCCAGCAGTACGGGACTAGCGGGAGTTCAGAACATTCAGTACTTC.

This clone came up a few times. V usage is TRBV5-1 and J usage is TRBJ2-7; weak D call: TRBD1 (6 bases). The CDR3 totals 15 residues. CDR1 and CDR2 from the germline V gene are SGHRS and YFSETQ. V dropped 4 bases and J dropped 1 base, with 15 bases sitting between them. The CDR3 DNA reads TGCGCCAGCAGCGCCGTTGACAGGAGTTCCTACGAGCAGTACTTC. Its translation is CASSAVDRSSYEQYF.

The genes are TRBV19 and TRBJ1-1; unclear D gene. Deletions cut 0 bases from V and 0 bases from J, with 11 bases between. This CDR3 comprises 16 residues. Germline loops: CDR1 LNHDA, CDR2 SQIVND (reference sequence). The chain's CDR3 is CASSIDPRGVNTEAFF. The CDR3 region has the DNA TGTGCCAGTAGTATAGACCCCCGGGGAGTGAACACTGAAGCTTTCTTT.

The chain couples TRBV28 to TRBJ2-7, with D hard to call. The germline V gene encodes CDR1 MDHEN and CDR2 SYDVKM. This CDR3 is built from 13 residues. Between the trimmed V and J ends, which lost 6 bases and 4 bases, there was a span of 13 bases. CDR3 in amino acids: CASSQTERYEQYF. DNA of the CDR3: TGTGCCAGCAGCCAGACGGAGCGATACGAGCAGTACTTC.

This clone was found many times. This specimen includes other DNA sequences encoding the same CDR3. The chain combines TRBV10-3 with TRBJ2-7; D remains ambiguous. V was cut by 4 bases and J by 0 bases, with 4 bases left in between. Germline V gene data show CDR1 as ENHRY and CDR2 as SYGVKD. The CDR3 contains 12 residues. The CDR3 protein is CAISGLSYEQYF. CDR3 DNA sequence: TGTGCCATCAGTGGACTCTCCTACGAGCAGTACTTC.

This clone has a handful of counts. V gene TRBV27 combines with J gene TRBJ2-7; D may be TRBD2 (6 bases). This CDR3 region has 15 residues. V dropped 1 base and J dropped 0 bases, with 10 bases sitting between them. Germline CDR1 is MNHEY and CDR2 is SMNVEV (reference sequence). The CDR3 loop is CASSLLAVSSYEQYF. The DNA for the CDR3 is TGTGCCAGCAGTTTATTAGCGGTCAGCTCCTACGAGCAGTACTTC.

Notes on this clone: Other DNA sequences in the same sample also yield this CDR3. The V call is TRBV7-2, the J call TRBJ2-1; TRBD2 matches 9 bases. J lost 4 bases, V lost 3 bases, and 4 bases had no gene match. This CDR3 has 15 residues. CDR1 and CDR2 (germline): SGHTA, FQGNSA. The CDR3 DNA follows: TGTGCCAGCAGCTTGGGGACTAGCTTATACAATGAGCAGTTCTTC. Amino acids: CASSLGTSLYNEQFF. Based on the CDR3 plus reference TRBV7-2 and TRBJ2-1, the full variable domain is GAGVSQSPSNKVTEKGKDVELRCDPISGHTALYWYRQSLGQGLEFLIYFQGNSAPDKSGLPSDRFSAERTGGSVSTLTIQRTQQEDSAVYLCASSLGTSLYNEQFFGPGTRLTVL.

This clone was seen many times. This chain connects TRBV19 to TRBJ2-5, with D maybe TRBD2 (6 bases). Germline V gene sequence: CDR1 LNHDA, CDR2 SQIVND (reference sequence). This CDR3 is 14 amino acids long. V lost 5 bases, J lost 5 bases, and 15 bases lay in between. Here the CDR3 reads CASSAGWVRETQYF. CDR3 DNA sequence: TGTGCCAGTAGTGCGGGGTGGGTCCGGGAGACCCAGTACTTC. Full variable domain (rest looked up from reference TRBV19 and TRBJ2-5): DGGITQSPKYLFRKEGQNVTLSCEQNLNHDAMYWYRQDPGQGLRLIYYSQIVNDFQKGDIAEGYSVSREKKESFPLTVTSAQKNPTAFYLCASSAGWVRETQYFGPGTRLLVL.

This sequence joins TRBV25-1 and TRBJ2-7; a possible D gene is TRBD1 (6 bases). CDR1 is MGHDK and CDR2 is SYGVNS in the germline V gene. V was pared by 2 bases and J by 9 bases, with 8 bases between. The length of the CDR3 is 11 residues. The CDR3: CASSEGRGQYF. In DNA form, the CDR3 reads TGTGCCAGCAGTGAAGGCAGGGGGCAGTACTTC.

The J gene is TRBJ1-4, the V gene TRBV9; TRBD1 is a possible D gene (6 bases). Trimming shortened V by 3 bases and J by 4 bases, and 16 bases separated the two germline ends. This CDR3 contains 16 residues. Germline CDR1 is SGDLS and CDR2 is YYNGEE. The DNA for the CDR3 is TGTGCCAGCAGCGAGGGGGGGAGCACCTTTAATGAAAAACTGTTTTTT. This sequence encodes CASSEGGSTFNEKLFF.

The chain couples TRBV5-1 to TRBJ1-3; the match to TRBD1 covers 7 bases. J gave up 8 bases and V 0 bases, and 5 bases lay outside the gene matches. CDR1 and CDR2 from the germline V gene are SGHRS and YFSETQ. The CDR3 extends over 14 amino acids. The CDR3 spells CASSLEGGRDTIYF. The CDR3 bases are TGCGCCAGCAGCTTGGAAGGGGGCAGGGACACCATATATTTT.

The chain is built from TRBV5-1 and TRBJ1-1, with D maybe TRBD1 (6 bases). V was pared by 4 bases and J by 1 base, with 11 bases between. CDR1 and CDR2 (germline): SGHRS, YFSETQ. This CDR3 has 14 amino acids. The CDR3 DNA reads TGCGCCAGCAGCCTGACAGGAGCGAACACTGAAGCTTTCTTT. It translates to CASSLTGANTEAFF.

This clone came up once. V gene TRBV2 combines with J gene TRBJ2-7; D perhaps matches TRBD1 (6 bases). Per germline, CDR1 SNHLY and CDR2 FYNNEI. There are 15 residues in the CDR3. V lost 7 bases, J lost 3 bases, and 19 bases lay in between. The CDR3 loop reads CASTQGQASGYEQYF. Here the CDR3 DNA reads TGTGCCAGCACTCAGGGGCAGGCCTCAGGCTACGAGCAGTACTTC. The full variable domain, in which reference TRBV2 and TRBJ2-7 provide the parts outside the CDR3, is EPEVTQTPSHQVTQMGQEVILRCVPISNHLYFYWYRQILGQKVEFLVSFYNNEISEKSEIFDDQFSVERPDGSNFTLKIRSTKLEDSAMYFCASTQGQASGYEQYFGPGTRLTVT.